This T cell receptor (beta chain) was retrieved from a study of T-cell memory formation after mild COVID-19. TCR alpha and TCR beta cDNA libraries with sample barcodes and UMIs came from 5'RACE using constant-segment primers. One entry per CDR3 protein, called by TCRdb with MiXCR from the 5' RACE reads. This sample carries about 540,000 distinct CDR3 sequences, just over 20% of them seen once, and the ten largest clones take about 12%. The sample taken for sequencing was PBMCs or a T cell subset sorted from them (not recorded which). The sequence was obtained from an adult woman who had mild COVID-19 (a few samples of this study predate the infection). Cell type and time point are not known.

This CDR3 reads CASSVVAGGPLAGELFF. The CDR3 DNA reads as TGTGCCAGCAGCGTAGTAGCGGGGGGTCCATTAGCCGGGGAGCTGTTTTTT. J is TRBJ2-2 and V is TRBV9; 10 nucleotides match TRBD2. J gave up 6 bases and V 0 bases, and 8 bases lay outside the gene matches. Germline lookup yields CDR1 SGDLS and CDR2 YYNGEE. The CDR3 is 17 residues long.